The 5 T cell receptor beta chains below were found in one sample sequenced in a study of CD8 T cells in Susac syndrome. Reverse transcription used about 0.45 to 1 ug RNA and random hexamers. Each CDR3 protein gets one entry after TCRdb re-called the immunoSEQ multiplex PCR reads with MiXCR. The repertoire holds 190,000 or so distinct CDR3 sequences, with about 95% as singletons. Sequencing was done on a sample of CD4+ T cells from PBMCs. The receptor source for this set is a human donor with multiple sclerosis.

The gene calls are TRBV3-1 and TRBJ1-2, with D unclear. This CDR3 contains 14 residues. Trimming stripped 3 bases from V and 3 bases from J, with 11 bases between. Germline V CDR1 and CDR2: LGHDT, YNNKEL (reference sequence). For the CDR3, the DNA is TGTGCCAGCAGCCAGAGATCCGGGTACTATGGCTACACCTTC. This sequence encodes CASSQRSGYYGYTF.

The chain recombines TRBV12-3 or TRBV12-4 with TRBJ1-5; no clear D gene. The V end lost 1 base, the J end lost 3 bases, and 7 bases lay between the germline ends. There are 14 residues in the CDR3. The CDR3, as DNA: TGTGCCAGCAGTTTAGGACTAAACAATCAGCCCCAGCATTTT. Encoded protein: CASSLGLNNQPQHF.

The rearrangement links TRBV30 to TRBJ2-1; D call uncertain. Germline values: CDR1 GTSNPN, CDR2 SVGIG (reference sequence). V was clipped by 0 bases and J by 0 bases, with 9 bases between them. CDR3 length: 15 amino acids. The chain's CDR3 is CAWSVQSSSYNEQFF. In DNA, the CDR3 is TGTGCCTGGAGTGTACAAAGTAGCTCCTACAATGAGCAGTTCTTC.

This clonotype was found once. The J gene is TRBJ1-1, the V gene TRBV25-1; 9 bases agree with TRBD1. The CDR3 extends over 18 amino acids. V lost 2 bases to trimming and J lost 3 bases; unmatched junction nucleotides: 13. Germline assignment: CDR1 MGHDK and CDR2 SYGVNS. CDR3 sequence: CASSEGGQGPRLDTEAFF. The CDR3 DNA follows: TGTGCCAGCAGTGAAGGGGGACAGGGACCCCGACTTGACACTGAAGCTTTCTTT.

The chain employs TRBV14 and TRBJ2-1; the D is unclear. CDR1 is SGHDN, CDR2 FVKESK, per germline. This CDR3 has 13 residues. Deletions cut 1 base from V and 7 bases from J, with 8 bases between. This CDR3 is CASSQGGPNEQFF. The CDR3 region has the DNA TGTGCCAGCAGCCAAGGAGGACCGAATGAGCAGTTCTTC.